This entry features one TCR beta chain sequence. This entry is derived from a study of blood T cell repertoires in COVID-19. Study-level information: PBMCs, B-cell-depleted T cells, or T cells were the source of the cDNA or gDNA that made up the material.

V lost 4 bases, J lost 3 bases, and 3 bases stayed unmatched. Germline V gene sequence: CDR1 SGHRS, CDR2 YFSETQ. This CDR3 contains 15 residues. Clones were read by immunoSEQ multiplex PCR, and TCRdb kept only the in-frame ones, dropping some. Of around 100,000 clones listed, approximately 89% are singletons. The chain uses TRBV5-1 and TRBJ2-3, with 12 bases matching TRBD2. This clonotype was sampled from a woman older than 75 in a cohort sampled during active COVID-19. The sequenced material came from peripheral blood. The CDR3 spells CASSTTSGGTDTQYF. The CDR3 nucleotides are TGCGCCAGCAGCACGACTAGCGGGGGAACAGATACGCAGTATTTT.